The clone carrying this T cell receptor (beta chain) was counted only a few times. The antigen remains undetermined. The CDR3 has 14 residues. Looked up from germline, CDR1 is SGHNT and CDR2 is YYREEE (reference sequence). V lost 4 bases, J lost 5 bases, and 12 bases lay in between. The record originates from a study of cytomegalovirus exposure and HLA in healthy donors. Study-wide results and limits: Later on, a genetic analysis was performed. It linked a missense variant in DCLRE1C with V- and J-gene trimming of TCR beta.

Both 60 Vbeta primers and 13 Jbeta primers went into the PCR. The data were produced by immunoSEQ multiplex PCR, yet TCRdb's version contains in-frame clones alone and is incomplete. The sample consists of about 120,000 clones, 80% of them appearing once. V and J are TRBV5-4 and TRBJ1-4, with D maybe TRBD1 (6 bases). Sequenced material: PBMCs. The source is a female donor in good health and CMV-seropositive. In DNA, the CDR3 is TGTGCCAGCAGCCTGGGGGCCCAAAATGAAAAACTGTTTTTT. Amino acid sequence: CASSLGAQNEKLFF.